This T cell receptor beta chain comes out of a study of blood T cells in healthy people across ages (dated by TCRdb to 2014 to 2015). About the study as a whole: In model experiments, template switching captured about one uniquely barcoded TCR beta cDNA molecule for every two T cells. The study measured age-related changes in TCR beta repertoire diversity using deep sequencing normalized with unique cDNA molecular identifiers. To avoid experimental bias, donors of different ages were distributed randomly across sequencing lanes. For two donors (one aged 18 to 30 and one aged 80 or older), the study analyzed two additional independent replicas of 1 million unique cDNA reads from the same blood draw. Four age groups were formed from the donors: young (average around 15 years), middle-aged (roughly 38), aged (62) and long-lived (less than 85).

Here is what the overall study found, with its caveats: Because donor CMV infection status was unknown, age-related changes in expanded clonotypes were potentially confounded. Estimates of total diversity based on one million sequenced T cells were regarded as lower bounds and as underestimates. Because profiling used bulk unsorted PBMCs, naive and antigen-experienced compartments could not be compared conclusively. Compared with the aged group, the long-lived group had more naive CD4+ T cells, fewer expanded clones and increased TCR diversity, suggesting age selection. As age increased, observed TCR beta diversity per million T cells dropped in a roughly linear way, and a significant reduction was already evident by age 40. The percentage of naive T cells measured by flow cytometry correlated strongly with observed TCR beta diversity.

Worth noting for this clonotype: The target of this receptor is not known. Per-nucleotide qualities are absent, and no much larger clonotype sits a single base away.

The roughly 39 donors, aged about 6 to 90 years, were systemically healthy Caucasian individuals from Russia. Approximately 9.3 milliliters of peripheral blood were collected from each donor into EDTA-treated Vacutainer tubes. Ficoll-Paque density-gradient centrifugation was used to isolate PBMCs, with at least 6 million per sample. Trizol reagent was used to extract total RNA from the PBMCs, yielding at least 6 micrograms per sample. The percentages of naive CD45RAhigh/CD27high T cells were determined by flow cytometry on a PBMC aliquot from every donor. The library was produced with 5' RACE. The sequencing machine was an Illumina HiSeq 2500. A second PCR of roughly 7 to 12 cycles was run with a J-beta primer mix and a sample-barcoded 5' primer. Each TCR beta cDNA molecule received a unique molecular identifier from a template-switch 5' adaptor carrying 12 random nucleotides. Each sample yielded at least 3 million CDR3-containing paired-end reads. First-strand cDNA synthesis was performed from all RNA using the Mint cDNA synthesis kit, with priming by a TRBC-specific oligonucleotide. After uracil-DNA glycosylase treatment, a first 18-cycle PCR used universal primers M1SS and BC2_uni_R on all cDNA. On the study's bioinformatics: For normalization, 1 million high-quality reads, each with a distinct molecular identifier, were randomly selected from each sample. Reads with shared molecular identifiers were discarded instead of being binned into consensus sequences. MiTCR, run with a Q25 quality threshold and the strictest error-elimination algorithm, handled CDR3 identification, clonotype clustering and error correction. A nonparametric unseen species model with Euler transformation was used to estimate lower-bound total TCR beta diversity. TCRdb passed the public sequencing reads through fastp at Q25 and MiXCR, retaining productive beta sequences. When rows share a CDR3 protein, they turn into one entry using the most common DNA and genes. The V and J calls and clone size come from TCRdb's table, not from the authors' own analysis. In all, the sample holds nearly 1 million distinct CDR3 sequences, and 51% of those were seen once. The top ten clonotypes cover about 20% of the sample.

This receptor was taken from a woman in her sixties in good health. The sample taken for sequencing was blood.

Read as DNA, the sequence is TGTGCCAGCAGCGAAAGTTCGGCCAACGTCCTGACTTTC. Its protein reads: CASSESSANVLTF. Recombination joined TRBV6-2 or TRBV6-3 with TRBJ2-6, with no reliable assignment of the D segment. The CDR3 numbers 13 residues from cysteine through phenylalanine. Of all the DNA, just the CDR3 is kept, 39 bases in frame from base 1. Deletion took 6 bases off V and 6 bases off J, with a span of 9 bases between the germline ends. CDR1 MNHEY and CDR2 SVGEGT are derived from the germline V gene.